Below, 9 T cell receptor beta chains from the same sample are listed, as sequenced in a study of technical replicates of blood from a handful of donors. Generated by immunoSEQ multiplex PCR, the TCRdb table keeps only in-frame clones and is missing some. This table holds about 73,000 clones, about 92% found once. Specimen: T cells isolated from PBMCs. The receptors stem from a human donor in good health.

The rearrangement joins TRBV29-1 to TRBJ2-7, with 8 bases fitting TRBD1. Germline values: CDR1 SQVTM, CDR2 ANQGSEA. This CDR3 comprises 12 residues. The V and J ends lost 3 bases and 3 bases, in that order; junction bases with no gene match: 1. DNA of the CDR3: TGCAGCGTTGATACAGGGGGCTACGAGCAGTACTTC. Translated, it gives CSVDTGGYEQYF.

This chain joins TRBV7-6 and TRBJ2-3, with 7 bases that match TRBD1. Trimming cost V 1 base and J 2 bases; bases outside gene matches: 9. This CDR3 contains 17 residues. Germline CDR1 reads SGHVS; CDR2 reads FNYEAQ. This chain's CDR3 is CASSLVFVTGHTDTQYF. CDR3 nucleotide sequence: TGTGCCAGCAGCTTAGTGTTTGTGACAGGGCACACAGATACGCAGTATTTT.

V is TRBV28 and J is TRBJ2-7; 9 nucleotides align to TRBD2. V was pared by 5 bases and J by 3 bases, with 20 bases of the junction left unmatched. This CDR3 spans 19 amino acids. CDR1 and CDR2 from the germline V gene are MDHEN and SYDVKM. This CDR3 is CASSTYLPSGEKLNYEQYF. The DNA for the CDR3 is TGTGCCAGCAGTACCTACCTACCTAGCGGGGAGAAACTGAACTACGAGCAGTACTTC.

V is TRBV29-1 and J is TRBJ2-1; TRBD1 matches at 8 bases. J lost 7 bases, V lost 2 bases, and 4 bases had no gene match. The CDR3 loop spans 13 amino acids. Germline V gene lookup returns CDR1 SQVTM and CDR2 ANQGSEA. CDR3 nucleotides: TGCAGCGTTGAACAGGGGGCATCTAATGAGCAGTTCTTC. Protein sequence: CSVEQGASNEQFF.

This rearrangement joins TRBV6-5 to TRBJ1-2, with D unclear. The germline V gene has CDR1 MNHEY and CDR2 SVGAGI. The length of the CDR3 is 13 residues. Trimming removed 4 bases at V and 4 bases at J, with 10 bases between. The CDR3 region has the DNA TGTGCCAGCAGTTCCCGAGCGCCCTATGGCTACACCTTC. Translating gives CASSSRAPYGYTF.

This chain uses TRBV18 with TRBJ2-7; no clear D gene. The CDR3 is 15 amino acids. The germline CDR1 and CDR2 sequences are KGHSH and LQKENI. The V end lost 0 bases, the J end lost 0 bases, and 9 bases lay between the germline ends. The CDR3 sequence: CASSPPGRYSYEQYF. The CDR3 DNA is TGTGCCAGCTCACCACCTGGCCGTTACTCCTACGAGCAGTACTTC.

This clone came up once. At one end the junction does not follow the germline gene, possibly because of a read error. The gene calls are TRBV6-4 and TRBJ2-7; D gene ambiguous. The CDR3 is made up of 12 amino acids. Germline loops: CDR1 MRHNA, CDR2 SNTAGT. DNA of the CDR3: TGTGCCAGCATTGACACTTCCTACGAGCAGTACTTC. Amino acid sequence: CASIDTSYEQYF.

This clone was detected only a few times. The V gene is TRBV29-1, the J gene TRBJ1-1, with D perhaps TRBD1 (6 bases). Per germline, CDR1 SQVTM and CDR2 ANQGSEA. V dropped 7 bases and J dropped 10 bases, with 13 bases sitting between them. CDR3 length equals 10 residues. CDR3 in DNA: TGCAGCGCTGTGATACAGGGAGCTTTCTTT. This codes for CSAVIQGAFF.

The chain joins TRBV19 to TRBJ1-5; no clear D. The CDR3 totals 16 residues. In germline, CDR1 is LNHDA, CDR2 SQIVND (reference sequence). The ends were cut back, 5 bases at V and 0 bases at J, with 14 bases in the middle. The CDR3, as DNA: TGTGCCAGTAGTTCGGGGTCCCTCTATAGCAATCAGCCCCAGCATTTT. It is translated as CASSSGSLYSNQPQHF.